This section outlines one T cell receptor beta chain sequence together with its context. Its antigen is not known. Per the authors' pipeline: To classify distant metastasis in papillary thyroid cancer, a model was built from CDR3 differences across clinicopathological groups. TCRdb re-called clones from the PCR reads using MiXCR. What appears here as the V and J calls and clone size reflects TCRdb's work, not the paper's. Among more than 25,000 clones listed, about 26% were seen once. No treatment had been given to any patient before thyroid surgery. Germline values: CDR1 LNHNV, CDR2 YYDKDF (reference sequence). The CDR3 extends over 17 amino acids. Trimming pared 0 bases from V and 3 bases from J, leaving 14 bases between. The source of the sample is a study of metastatic and nonmetastatic thyroid tumors. Background on the study: Where malignant and benign thyroid patients were concerned, repertoires were compared across blood and tumor or nodule tissue. Whole-study results and caveats: A significant increase in TCR beta diversity was reportedly seen in malignant thyroid tumors relative to benign nodules, in blood and tumor.

The chain employs TRBV15 and TRBJ1-4; no clear D. The sample taken for sequencing was blood. The receptor comes from a female donor with papillary thyroid cancer or a benign thyroid nodule (not recorded which). Some clones in this sample may be carry-over from other donors' samples. The CDR3, as DNA: TGTGCCACCAGCAGAGATGACGTGCGGGGAGCTAATGAAAAACTGTTTTTT. Its translation is CATSRDDVRGANEKLFF. The whole variable domain, remainder taken from reference TRBV15 and TRBJ1-4, is DAMVIQNPRYQVTQFGKPVTLSCSQTLNHNVMYWYQQKSSQAPKLLFHYYDKDFNNEADTPDNFQSRRPNTSFCFLDIRSPGLGDTAMYLCATSRDDVRGANEKLFFGSGTQLSVL.